This TCR beta chain emerged from a study of blood T cells in healthy people across ages. Each individual donor underwent a draw of approximately 9.8 milliliters of peripheral blood. The germline V gene encodes CDR1 MNHNY and CDR2 SVGAGI (reference sequence). The V end was cut by 2 bases, the J end by 8 bases, with 19 bases between. The CDR3 is 15 residues long. Combining a sample-barcoded 5' primer with a J-beta primer mix, a second PCR ran for about 7 to 11 cycles. TCRdb re-called the 5' RACE reads through MiXCR, storing one row per CDR3 protein. The data contain 580,000 or so distinct CDR3 sequences, around 48% of them singletons.

The sequencing sample was made of blood. The chain employs TRBV6-6 and TRBJ2-7; D may match TRBD1 or TRBD2 (5 bases each). The receptor's source is an older man in good health. The CDR3 DNA reads TGTGCCAGCAGTTACGGGACCTGGACTGCATACAAGCAGTACTTC. Its translation: CASSYGTWTAYKQYF.